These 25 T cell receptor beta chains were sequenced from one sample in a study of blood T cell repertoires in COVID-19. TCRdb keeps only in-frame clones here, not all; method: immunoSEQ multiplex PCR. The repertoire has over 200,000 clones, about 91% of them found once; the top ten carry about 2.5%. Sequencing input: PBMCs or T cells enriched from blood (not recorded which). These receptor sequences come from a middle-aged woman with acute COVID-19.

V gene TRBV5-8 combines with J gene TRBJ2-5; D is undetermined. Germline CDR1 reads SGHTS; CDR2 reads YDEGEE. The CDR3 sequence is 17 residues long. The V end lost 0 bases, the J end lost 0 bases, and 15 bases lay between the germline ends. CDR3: CASSLAVMGLYQETQYF. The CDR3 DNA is TGTGCCAGCAGCTTGGCCGTTATGGGCTTGTACCAAGAGACCCAGTACTTC. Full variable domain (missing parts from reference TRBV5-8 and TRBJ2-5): EAGVTQSPTHLIKTRGQQATLRCSPISGHTSVYWYQQALGLGLQFLLWYDEGEERNRGNFPPRFSGRQFPNYSSELNVNALELEDSALYLCASSLAVMGLYQETQYFGPGTRLLVL.

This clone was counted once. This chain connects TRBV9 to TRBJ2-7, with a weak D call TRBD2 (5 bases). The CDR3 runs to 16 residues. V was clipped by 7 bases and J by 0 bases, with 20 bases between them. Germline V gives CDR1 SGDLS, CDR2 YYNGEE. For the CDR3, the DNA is TGTGCCAGCCTCTGGACCTTACCGGGGAGCTCCTACGAGCAGTACGTC. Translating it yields CASLWTLPGSSYEQYV.

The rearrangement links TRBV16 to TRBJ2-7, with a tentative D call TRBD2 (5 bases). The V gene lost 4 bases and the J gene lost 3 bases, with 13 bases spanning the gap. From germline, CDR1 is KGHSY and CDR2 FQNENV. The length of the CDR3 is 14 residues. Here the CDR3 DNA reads TGTGCCAGCAGCCCGAGTGCGGGTTTCTACGAGCAGTACTTC. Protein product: CASSPSAGFYEQYF.

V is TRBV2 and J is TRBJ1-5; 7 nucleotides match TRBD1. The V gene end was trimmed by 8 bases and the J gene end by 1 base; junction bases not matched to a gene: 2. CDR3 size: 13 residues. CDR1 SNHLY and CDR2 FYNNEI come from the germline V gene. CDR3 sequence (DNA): TGTGCCAGCCAGGACAGGAGCAATCAGCCCCAGCATTTT. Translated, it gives CASQDRSNQPQHF. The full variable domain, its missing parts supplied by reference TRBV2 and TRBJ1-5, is EPEVTQTPSHQVTQMGQEVILRCVPISNHLYFYWYRQILGQKVEFLVSFYNNEISEKSEIFDDQFSVERPDGSNFTLKIRSTKLEDSAMYFCASQDRSNQPQHFGDGTRLSIL.

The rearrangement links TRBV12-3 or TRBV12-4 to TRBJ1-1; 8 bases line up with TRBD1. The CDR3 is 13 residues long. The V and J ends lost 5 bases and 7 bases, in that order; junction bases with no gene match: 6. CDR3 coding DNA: TGTGCCAGCAGTCGGACAGGGTTTGATGAAGCTTTCTTT. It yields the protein CASSRTGFDEAFF.

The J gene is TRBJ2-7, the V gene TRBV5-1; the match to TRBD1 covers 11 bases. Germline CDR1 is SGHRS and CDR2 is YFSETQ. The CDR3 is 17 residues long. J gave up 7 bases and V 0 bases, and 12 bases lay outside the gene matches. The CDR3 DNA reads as TGCGCCAGCAGCTTGGCGCCCCCCGGGACAGGGGGGTGGGAGCAGTACTTC. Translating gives CASSLAPPGTGGWEQYF.

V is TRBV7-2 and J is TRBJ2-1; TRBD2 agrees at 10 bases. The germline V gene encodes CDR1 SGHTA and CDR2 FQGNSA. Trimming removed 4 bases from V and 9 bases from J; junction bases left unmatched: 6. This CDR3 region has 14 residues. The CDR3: CASSSSGSSGEQFF. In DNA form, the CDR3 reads TGTGCCAGCAGCTCTAGCGGGAGCAGTGGTGAGCAGTTCTTC.

The CDR3 reads CSAGLGSPLHF. The CDR3, as DNA: TGCAGTGCTGGGCTTGGATCACCCCTCCACTTT. V usage is TRBV20-1 and J usage is TRBJ1-6; D uncertain. The CDR3 has 11 amino acids. V was trimmed by 5 bases and J by 10 bases, leaving 9 bases between them. CDR1 and CDR2 (germline): DFQATT, SNEGSKA (reference sequence).

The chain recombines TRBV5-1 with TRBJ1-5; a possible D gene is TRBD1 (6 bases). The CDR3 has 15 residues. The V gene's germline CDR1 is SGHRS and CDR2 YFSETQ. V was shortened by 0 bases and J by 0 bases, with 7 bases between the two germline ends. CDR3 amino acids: CASSLEGGSNQPQHF. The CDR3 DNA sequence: TGCGCCAGCAGCTTGGAAGGGGGTAGCAATCAGCCCCAGCATTTT.

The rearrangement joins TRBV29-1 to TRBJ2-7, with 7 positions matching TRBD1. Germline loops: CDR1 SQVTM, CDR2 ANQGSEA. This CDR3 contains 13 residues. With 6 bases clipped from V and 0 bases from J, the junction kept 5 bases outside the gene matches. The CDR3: CSVLTGPSYEQYF. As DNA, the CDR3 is TGCAGCGTGCTGACAGGGCCCTCCTACGAGCAGTACTTC.

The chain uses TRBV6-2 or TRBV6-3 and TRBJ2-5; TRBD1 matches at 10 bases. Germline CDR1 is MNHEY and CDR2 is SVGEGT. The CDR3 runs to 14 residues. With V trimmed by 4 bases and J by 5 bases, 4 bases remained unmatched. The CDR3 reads CASSSTGGWETQYF. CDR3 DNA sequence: TGTGCCAGCAGTTCGACAGGGGGCTGGGAGACCCAGTACTTC.

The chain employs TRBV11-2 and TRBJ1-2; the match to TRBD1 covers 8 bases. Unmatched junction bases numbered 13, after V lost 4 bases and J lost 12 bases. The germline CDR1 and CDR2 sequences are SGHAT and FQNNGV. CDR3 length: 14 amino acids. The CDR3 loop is CASSSGQAIISDTF. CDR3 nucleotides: TGTGCCAGCAGCTCGGGACAGGCAATCATTTCGGACACCTTC.

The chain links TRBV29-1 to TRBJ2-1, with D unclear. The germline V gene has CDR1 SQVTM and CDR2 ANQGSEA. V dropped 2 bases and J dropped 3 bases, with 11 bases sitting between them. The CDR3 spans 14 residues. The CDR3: CSVERGDHYNEQFF. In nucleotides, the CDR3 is TGCAGCGTTGAACGTGGAGACCACTACAATGAGCAGTTCTTC.

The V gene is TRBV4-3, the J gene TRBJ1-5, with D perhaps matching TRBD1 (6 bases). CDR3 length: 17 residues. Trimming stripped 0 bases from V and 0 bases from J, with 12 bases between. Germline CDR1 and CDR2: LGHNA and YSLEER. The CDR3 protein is CASSQERGGGSNQPQHF. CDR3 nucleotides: TGCGCCAGCAGCCAAGAAAGGGGAGGGGGTAGCAATCAGCCCCAGCATTTT.

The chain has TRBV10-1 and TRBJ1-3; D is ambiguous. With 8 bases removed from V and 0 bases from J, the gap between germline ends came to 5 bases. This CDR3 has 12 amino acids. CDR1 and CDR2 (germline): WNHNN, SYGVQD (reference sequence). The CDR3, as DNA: TGCGCCAGCGGGCACTCTGGAAACACCATATATTTT. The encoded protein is CASGHSGNTIYF.

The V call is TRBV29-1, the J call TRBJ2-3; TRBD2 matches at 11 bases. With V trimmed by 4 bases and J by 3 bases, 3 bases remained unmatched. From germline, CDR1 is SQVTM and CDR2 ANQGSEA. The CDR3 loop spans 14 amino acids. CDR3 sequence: CSVVRTSGTDTQYF. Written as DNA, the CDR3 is TGCAGCGTTGTCAGGACTAGCGGGACAGATACGCAGTATTTT.

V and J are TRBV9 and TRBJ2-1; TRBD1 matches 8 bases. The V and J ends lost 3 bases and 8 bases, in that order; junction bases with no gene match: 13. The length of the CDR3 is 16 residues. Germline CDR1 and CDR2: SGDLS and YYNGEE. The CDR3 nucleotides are TGTGCCAGCAGCGCAGTCGGACAGGGAGATGTGGATGAGCAGTTCTTC. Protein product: CASSAVGQGDVDEQFF.

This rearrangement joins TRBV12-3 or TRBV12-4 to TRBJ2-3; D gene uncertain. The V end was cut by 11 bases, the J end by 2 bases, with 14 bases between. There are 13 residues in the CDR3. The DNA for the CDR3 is TGTGCCTCTACGGCGGAAAACACAGATACGCAGTATTTT. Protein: CASTAENTDTQYF.

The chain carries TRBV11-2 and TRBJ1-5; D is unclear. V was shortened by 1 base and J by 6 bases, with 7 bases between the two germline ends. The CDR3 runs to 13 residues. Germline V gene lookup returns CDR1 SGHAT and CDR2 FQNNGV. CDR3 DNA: TGTGCCAGCAGCTTAGGCCCCGGTCAGCCCCAGCATTTT. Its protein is CASSLGPGQPQHF.

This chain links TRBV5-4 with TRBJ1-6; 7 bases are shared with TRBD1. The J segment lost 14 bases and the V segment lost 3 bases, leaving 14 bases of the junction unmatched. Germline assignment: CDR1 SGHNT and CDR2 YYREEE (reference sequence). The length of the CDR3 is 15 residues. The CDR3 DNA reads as TGTGCCAGCAGCTCCCCCGGGCAGGGGGAATCGGCCCTCCACTTT. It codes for CASSSPGQGESALHF. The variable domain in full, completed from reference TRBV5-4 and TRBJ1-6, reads ETGVTQSPTHLIKTRGQQVTLRCSSQSGHNTVSWYQQALGQGPQFIFQYYREEENGRGNFPPRFSGLQFPNYSSELNVNALELDDSALYLCASSSPGQGESALHFGNGTRLTVT.

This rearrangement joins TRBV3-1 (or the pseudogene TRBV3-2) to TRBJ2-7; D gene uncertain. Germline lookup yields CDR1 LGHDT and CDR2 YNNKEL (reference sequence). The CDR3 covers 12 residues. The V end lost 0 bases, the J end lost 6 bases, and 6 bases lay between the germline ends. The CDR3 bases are TGTGCCAGCAGCCAAGACGGTTGCGAGCAGTACGTC. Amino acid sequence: CASSQDGCEQYV.

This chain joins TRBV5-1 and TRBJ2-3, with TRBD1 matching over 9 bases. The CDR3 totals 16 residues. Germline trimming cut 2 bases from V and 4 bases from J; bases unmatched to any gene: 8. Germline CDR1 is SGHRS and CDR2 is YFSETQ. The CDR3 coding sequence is TGCGCCAGCAGCTTATTGGGACAGGGAGGTTCAGATACGCAGTATTTT. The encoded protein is CASSLLGQGGSDTQYF.

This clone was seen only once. CDR3 in amino acids: CASSLELAGPTDTQYF. For the CDR3, the DNA is TGTGCCAGCAGCTTAGAACTAGCCGGCCCGACAGATACGCAGTATTTT. The chain has TRBV7-6 and TRBJ2-3; possible D gene TRBD2, 6 bases. Trimming cost V 1 base and J 3 bases, with 14 bases left between them. Looked up from germline, CDR1 is SGHVS and CDR2 is FNYEAQ. The CDR3 spans 16 residues.

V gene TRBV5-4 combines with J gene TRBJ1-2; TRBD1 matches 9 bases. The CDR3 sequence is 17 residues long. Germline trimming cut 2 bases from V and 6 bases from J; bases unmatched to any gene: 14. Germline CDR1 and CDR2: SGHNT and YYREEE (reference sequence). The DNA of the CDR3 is TGTGCCAGCAGCTTTTTAAGGTTGGAACAGGGGGCTGATGGCTACACCTTC. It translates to CASSFLRLEQGADGYTF.

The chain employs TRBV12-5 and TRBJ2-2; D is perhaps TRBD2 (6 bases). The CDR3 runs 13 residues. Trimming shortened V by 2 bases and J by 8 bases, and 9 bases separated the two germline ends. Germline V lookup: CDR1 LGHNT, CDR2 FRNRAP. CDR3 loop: CASGLKEGGELFF. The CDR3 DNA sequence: TGTGCTAGTGGTTTGAAGGAGGGAGGGGAGCTGTTTTTT.